These 3 T cell receptor beta chains were sequenced from one sample in a study of immune characterization of retroperitoneal liposarcoma. TCRdb redid the calling of the PCR reads with MiXCR, one entry per CDR3 protein. The top ten hold approximately 7% of the sample, which has around 20,000 distinct CDR3 sequences, around 40% seen once. The specimen was blood. Receptors were obtained from a male donor with retroperitoneal liposarcoma.

This clonotype was detected ten times or more. The J gene is TRBJ2-5, the V gene TRBV11-2; 7 nucleotides line up with TRBD1. Germline V gene data show CDR1 as SGHAT and CDR2 as FQNNGV. Trimming removed 5 bases from V and 1 base from J; junction bases left unmatched: 10. The CDR3 totals 16 residues. CDR3 sequence reads: CASSRGPSLGQETQYF. Here the CDR3 DNA reads TGTGCCAGCAGCAGGGGGCCATCTTTGGGCCAAGAGACCCAGTACTTC.

This clonotype showed up many times. The chain has TRBV6-1 and TRBJ2-7, with D tentatively TRBD1 (6 bases). CDR1 MNHNS and CDR2 SASEGT come from the germline V gene. The V gene lost 6 bases and the J gene lost 0 bases, with 6 bases spanning the gap. The CDR3 loop spans 12 amino acids. CDR3 in amino acids: CASRQGSYEQYF. The CDR3 region has the DNA TGTGCCAGCAGACAGGGCTCCTACGAGCAGTACTTC.

This clonotype appeared a few times. The chain recombines TRBV11-3 with TRBJ1-1; perhaps TRBD1 as D (5 bases). V was shortened by 0 bases and J by 2 bases, with 10 bases between the two germline ends. The germline V gene has CDR1 SGHNT and CDR2 YENEEA. This CDR3 is built from 15 residues. In DNA form, the CDR3 reads TGTGCCAGCAGCTTAGAAAGCCAGGGAAACACTGAAGCTTTCTTT. Translation: CASSLESQGNTEAFF.